The 11 T cell receptor beta chains below all came from one sample that was sequenced in a study of T cell responses to AZD1222 COVID-19 vaccine. Using immunoSEQ multiplex PCR, the repertoire was profiled, and TCRdb retains in-frame clones only, with some absent. The sample yields 150,000 to 160,000 clones, 75% to 90% seen once. This specimen consisted of peripheral blood, obtained 28 days after the second AZD1222 dose. These receptors were obtained from an adult who received the AZD1222 COVID-19 vaccine.

A word on this clone: Here the CDR3 omits its conserved ending phenylalanine or tryptophan, so a read error is the likely source. No DNA is shown, since the ends of the CDR3 on it are uncertain; the CDR3 is the one TCRdb lists. The chain uses TRBV21-1 and TRBJ2-6; the D call of TRBD2 is as the table states it, not checked on the DNA. TRBV21-1 counts as a pseudogene. The CDR3 totals 9 residues, both ends included. This CDR3 reads CASSKVPLL.

This clone appeared once. The V call is TRBV5-8, the J call TRBJ1-5; D ambiguous. The CDR3 has 14 amino acids. CDR1 SGHTS and CDR2 YDEGEE come from the germline V gene. Trimming took off 0 bases at V and 6 bases at J, with 10 bases between the two ends. The CDR3 loop is CASSLGSAGQPQHF. Written as DNA, the CDR3 is TGTGCCAGCAGCTTGGGTTCCGCAGGTCAGCCCCAGCATTTT. The full variable domain, with the rest looked up from reference TRBV5-8 and TRBJ1-5, is EAGVTQSPTHLIKTRGQQATLRCSPISGHTSVYWYQQALGLGLQFLLWYDEGEERNRGNFPPRFSGRQFPNYSSELNVNALELEDSALYLCASSLGSAGQPQHFGDGTRLSIL.

The chain uses TRBV30 and TRBJ2-4, with 15 bases aligning to TRBD2. Germline-derived CDR1 and CDR2 are GTSNPN and SVGIG (reference sequence). The V and J ends lost 2 bases and 6 bases, in that order; junction bases with no gene match: 5. The CDR3 loop spans 16 amino acids. DNA for the CDR3: TGTGCCTGGAGTTCGGGACTAGCGGGAGGTGGAAACATTCAGTACTTC. This codes for CAWSSGLAGGGNIQYF.

The rearrangement uses TRBV30 and TRBJ1-5; D is perhaps TRBD1 (6 bases). The length of the CDR3 is 14 residues. CDR1 and CDR2 from the germline V gene are GTSNPN and SVGIG (reference sequence). Trimming took off 4 bases at V and 4 bases at J, with 14 bases between the two ends. This CDR3 reads CAWNQDSLNQPQHF. Here the CDR3 DNA reads TGTGCCTGGAACCAGGACAGTTTAAATCAGCCCCAGCATTTT.

This clone was observed a handful of times. The J gene is TRBJ2-1, the V gene TRBV29-1; D may match TRBD1 or TRBD2 (5 bases each). V was cut by 7 bases and J by 5 bases, with 9 bases left in between. The CDR3 runs to 11 residues. Germline V gives CDR1 SQVTM, CDR2 ANQGSEA. In nucleotides, the CDR3 is TGCAGCGCCGGGACCAACAATGAGCAGTTCTTC. It is translated as CSAGTNNEQFF.

The genes are TRBV15 and TRBJ1-1; 9 bases match TRBD1. Germline V CDR1 and CDR2: LNHNV, YYDKDF (reference sequence). This CDR3 has 16 residues. V shed 5 bases, J shed 5 bases, and the junction held 12 bases outside the gene matches. DNA of the CDR3: TGTGCCACCAGCGTCGGTACAGGGGGCCCCAGGACTGAAGCTTTCTTT. It codes for CATSVGTGGPRTEAFF.

The chain couples TRBV2 to TRBJ2-7, with D unresolved. The CDR3 sequence is 12 residues long. Germline assignment: CDR1 SNHLY and CDR2 FYNNEI. Trimming shortened V by 6 bases and J by 7 bases, and 13 bases separated the two germline ends. CDR3 protein: CASSPTSWEQYF. The CDR3 DNA reads TGTGCCAGCAGCCCTACGTCCTGGGAGCAGTACTTC.

The J gene is TRBJ2-5, the V gene TRBV29-1; 12 bases are a match to TRBD1. The V gene end was trimmed by 8 bases and the J gene end by 7 bases; junction bases not matched to a gene: 11. CDR1 is SQVTM, CDR2 ANQGSEA, per germline. The length of the CDR3 is 14 residues. CDR3 sequence: CSLSGTGGPGTQYF. DNA for the CDR3: TGCAGCTTATCCGGGACAGGGGGCCCCGGGACCCAGTACTTC.

The rearrangement uses TRBV9 and TRBJ2-1; a possible D gene is TRBD2 (5 bases). CDR3 length equals 14 residues. Germline lookup yields CDR1 SGDLS and CDR2 YYNGEE. V was trimmed by 0 bases and J by 6 bases, leaving 10 bases between them. CDR3 in amino acids: CASSVGASPNEQFF. For the CDR3, the DNA is TGTGCCAGCAGCGTAGGGGCTAGCCCCAATGAGCAGTTCTTC.

The chain uses TRBV9 and TRBJ1-2, with D possibly TRBD1 on 6 matching bases. Germline-derived CDR1 and CDR2 are SGDLS and YYNGEE. There are 16 residues in the CDR3. Trimming pared 3 bases from V and 0 bases from J, leaving 15 bases between. The CDR3 nucleotides read TGTGCCAGCAGCGGAGGGACACATCAAGCTAACTATGGCTACACCTTC. This sequence encodes CASSGGTHQANYGYTF.

The chain joins TRBV29-1 to TRBJ2-4; tentative D call: TRBD1 (5 bases). Looked up from germline, CDR1 is SQVTM and CDR2 is ANQGSEA. The CDR3 sequence is 13 residues long. V was shortened by 3 bases and J by 9 bases, with 15 bases between the two germline ends. CDR3 residues: CSVEVQGRGIQYF. The CDR3 coding sequence is TGCAGCGTTGAGGTTCAGGGTAGAGGCATTCAGTACTTC.